This entry lists 18 T cell receptor beta chains sequenced from one sample in a study of regulatory T cells in long-lasting Graves disease listed by TCRdb under 2021. Library preparation used multiplex PCR. Sequencer: Illumina HiSeq 4000. TCR beta libraries were built with iRepertoire HTBI primers and Arm-PCR amplification of CDR3 regions. TCRdb cleaned the public reads at Q25 with fastp, built clones with MiXCR and kept in-frame beta chains. Rows merge per CDR3 protein into single entries with the most common DNA and genes. The sample yields fewer than 550,000 distinct CDR3 sequences; around 15% were counted once. The ten largest clones add up to 20% to 25% of the sample. This specimen's time point label, per the study, means: newly diagnosed GD, antithyroid drugs for less than 3 months. RNA was extracted from PBMCs in TRIzol for both TCR sequencing and RNA sequencing. The same data also went into a second study, on T cells in Graves' hyperthyroidism and ophthalmopathy.

The sample here was peripheral blood mononuclear cells (PBMCs), taken at new diagnosis, from a patient treated with antithyroid drugs. The receptor set was obtained from a woman aged 18-35 years with Graves disease. Donor details come from another sample of the same person, matched by shared clones.

The V gene is TRBV28, the J gene TRBJ1-2; D is uncertain. CDR3 length equals 14 residues. Trimming shortened V by 8 bases and J by 0 bases, and 13 bases separated the two germline ends. Per the germline V gene, CDR1 is MDHEN and CDR2 is SYDVKM. In DNA form, the CDR3 reads TGTGCCAGCCTCCGGAGGGTCGCTAACTATGGCTACACCTTC. It specifies CASLRRVANYGYTF.

This clonotype was counted many times. The chain is built from TRBV6-5 and TRBJ1-1; D not certain. The V end lost 2 bases, the J end lost 5 bases, and 9 bases lay between the germline ends. This CDR3 is 13 amino acids long. The germline V gene encodes CDR1 MNHEY and CDR2 SVGAGI. CDR3 region: CASSYTHGTEAFF. CDR3 in DNA: TGTGCCAGCAGTTACACCCACGGGACTGAAGCTTTCTTT.

This clonotype showed up many times. This chain links TRBV7-2 with TRBJ1-2; a possible D gene is TRBD1 (5 bases). V was trimmed by 4 bases and J by 4 bases, leaving 16 bases between them. The CDR3 loop spans 15 amino acids. Germline V gene sequence: CDR1 SGHTA, CDR2 FQGNSA. This CDR3 reads CASSSRTGGSYGYTF. CDR3 bases: TGTGCCAGCAGCTCCCGAACCGGGGGGAGCTATGGCTACACCTTC. Together with reference TRBV7-2 and TRBJ1-2, the CDR3 gives the full variable domain: GAGVSQSPSNKVTEKGKDVELRCDPISGHTALYWYRQSLGQGLEFLIYFQGNSAPDKSGLPSDRFSAERTGGSVSTLTIQRTQQEDSAVYLCASSSRTGGSYGYTFGSGTRLTVV.

Many counts were recorded for this clonotype. This chain uses TRBV20-1 with TRBJ2-3, with TRBD2 matching 8 bases. Germline CDR1 and CDR2: DFQATT and SNEGSKA (reference sequence). This CDR3 is built from 15 residues. J lost 2 bases, V lost 1 base, and 5 bases had no gene match. CDR3 residues: CSARVEAGVTDTQYF. The CDR3 DNA sequence: TGCAGTGCTAGAGTCGAAGCGGGAGTCACAGATACGCAGTATTTT.

As concerns this clonotype: With a much larger clone just one base away, this may be a read error. The chain has TRBV28 and TRBJ2-2; D is perhaps TRBD1 or TRBD2 (5 bases each). Trimming stripped 2 bases from V and 3 bases from J, with 16 bases between. The germline V gene encodes CDR1 MDHEN and CDR2 SYDVKM. The CDR3 is 17 amino acids. CDR3: CASSLPRDGSYTGELFF. The CDR3 DNA sequence: TGTGCCAGCAGTTTACCCCGGGACGGTTCTTACACCGGGGAGCTGTTTTTT.

There are a few counts of this clonotype. The V and J genes are TRBV7-8 and TRBJ1-4; perhaps TRBD1 as D (5 bases). The CDR3 runs to 14 residues. V gave up 3 bases and J gave up 8 bases, with 13 bases separating them. Germline CDR1 reads SGHVS; CDR2 reads FQNEAQ. The CDR3 DNA follows: TGTGCCAGCAGCTTTAGCGTCGGGGCCGAAAAACTGTTTTTT. It codes for CASSFSVGAEKLFF.

Many counts were recorded for this clonotype. The chain combines TRBV20-1 with TRBJ2-1, with 15 bases that match TRBD2. The CDR3 contains 18 residues. The trim removed 5 bases at V and 5 bases at J, leaving 13 bases unmatched. Germline V lookup: CDR1 DFQATT, CDR2 SNEGSKA (reference sequence). CDR3 protein: CSAQGGGLAGGRDNEQFF. CDR3 in DNA: TGCAGTGCTCAAGGGGGGGGACTAGCGGGAGGTCGAGACAATGAGCAGTTCTTC.

This clonotype has more than one count but fewer than ten. The rearrangement uses TRBV20-1 and TRBJ1-1; TRBD1 might be the D (5 bases). V was shortened by 2 bases and J by 7 bases, with 17 bases between the two germline ends. Germline V CDR1 and CDR2: DFQATT, SNEGSKA (reference sequence). This CDR3 spans 14 amino acids. The CDR3 sequence: CSARKDSTRVEAFF. CDR3 nucleotides: TGCAGTGCTAGAAAAGACAGTACAAGAGTTGAAGCTTTCTTT.

This clonotype was recorded many times. The rearrangement uses TRBV18 and TRBJ1-5; tentatively, D is TRBD1 (6 bases). Germline CDR1 and CDR2: KGHSH and LQKENI. Trimming stripped 2 bases from V and 12 bases from J, with 20 bases between. The CDR3 covers 15 residues. The CDR3 DNA is TGTGCCAGCTCACCAGACAGGACGGCCGAAGTAGGCCAGCATTTT. Translation: CASSPDRTAEVGQHF. Combining the CDR3 with reference TRBV18 and TRBJ1-5 gives the whole variable domain NAGVMQNPRHLVRRRGQEARLRCSPMKGHSHVYWYRQLPEEGLKFMVYLQKENIIDESGMPKERFSAEFPKEGPSILRIQQVVRGDSAAYFCASSPDRTAEVGQHFGDGTRLSIL.

This clonotype was observed at least ten times. The rearrangement joins TRBV20-1 to TRBJ2-7; D might be TRBD2 (5 bases). This CDR3 is built from 13 residues. V lost 1 base and J 3 bases, leaving 10 bases between the germline ends. CDR1 and CDR2 from the germline V gene are DFQATT and SNEGSKA (reference sequence). CDR3 region: CSARGARDYEQYF. CDR3 nucleotide sequence: TGCAGTGCTAGAGGGGCCCGGGACTACGAGCAGTACTTC.

In its sample, this clonotype was seen a few times. J is TRBJ2-3 and V is TRBV18, with 8 nucleotides matching TRBD2. This CDR3 has 14 residues. Trimming at V came to 6 bases and at J to 2 bases, leaving 4 bases not matched to a gene. The germline gives CDR1 KGHSH, CDR2 LQKENI. The CDR3 spells CASSGLGITDTQYF. For the CDR3, the DNA is TGTGCCAGCTCGGGACTAGGGATCACAGATACGCAGTATTTT. Full variable domain (rest looked up from reference TRBV18 and TRBJ2-3): NAGVMQNPRHLVRRRGQEARLRCSPMKGHSHVYWYRQLPEEGLKFMVYLQKENIIDESGMPKERFSAEFPKEGPSILRIQQVVRGDSAAYFCASSGLGITDTQYFGPGTRLTVL.

V gene TRBV7-9 combines with J gene TRBJ2-2, with D perhaps TRBD2 (6 bases). Trimming cost V 5 bases and J 2 bases, with 21 bases left between them. Germline V lookup: CDR1 SEHNR, CDR2 FQNEAQ (reference sequence). CDR3 length: 18 amino acids. CDR3 DNA sequence: TGTGCCAGCAGCCCAAAAAGGGGCTGGACTAAAAACACCGGGGAGCTGTTTTTT. Translation: CASSPKRGWTKNTGELFF.

The chain recombines TRBV4-2 with TRBJ2-7, with 7 nucleotides matching TRBD2. This CDR3 is 15 amino acids long. V dropped 4 bases and J dropped 5; count of bases not matched to a gene: 11. The germline CDR1 and CDR2 sequences are LGHNA and YNFKEQ. As DNA, the CDR3 is TGTGCCAGCAGCCCCTTTATCACTAGCGTACACGAGCAGTACTTC. Translation gives CASSPFITSVHEQYF.

The gene calls are TRBV12-3 or TRBV12-4 and TRBJ2-1, with D perhaps TRBD2 (5 bases). Between the trimmed V and J ends, which lost 11 bases and 8 bases, there was a span of 13 bases. The CDR3 contains 11 residues. The CDR3 nucleotides are TGTGCCGGGTCTATCGGGGATGAGCAGTTCTTC. It encodes CAGSIGDEQFF.

This clonotype appeared many times. V usage is TRBV28 and J usage is TRBJ2-5; 9 bases are shared with TRBD1. The J segment lost 5 bases and the V segment lost 6 bases, leaving 10 bases of the junction unmatched. The CDR3 loop spans 15 amino acids. Germline V gene sequence: CDR1 MDHEN, CDR2 SYDVKM. The CDR3 nucleotides read TGTGCCAGCAGAAGCCCCGGGACAGGGAGGGAGACCCAGTACTTC. It codes for CASRSPGTGRETQYF.

This clonotype came up many times. The V call is TRBV5-1, the J call TRBJ2-3; D is possibly TRBD1 (6 bases). V was cut by 6 bases and J by 2 bases, with 16 bases left in between. CDR3 length: 15 amino acids. Germline V gene data show CDR1 as SGHRS and CDR2 as YFSETQ. DNA of the CDR3: TGCGCCAGCAAACATCAGGGGAGTTTCACAGATACGCAGTATTTT. It codes for CASKHQGSFTDTQYF.

In this sample, this clonotype turned up many times. The chain joins TRBV5-1 to TRBJ2-1; D gene unclear. The CDR3 length is 16 residues. V lost 0 bases and J lost 2, with 12 bases in between. Germline V gene sequence: CDR1 SGHRS, CDR2 YFSETQ. CDR3 amino acids: CASSLAETTPYNEQFF. CDR3 nucleotides: TGCGCCAGCAGCTTGGCGGAAACTACTCCCTACAATGAGCAGTTCTTC.

The rearrangement links TRBV3-1 to TRBJ2-5; TRBD2 is a possible D gene (7 bases). TRBJ2-1 matches the DNA end more closely, so the J call is doubtful. Germline V gene sequence: CDR1 LGHDT, CDR2 YNNKEL (reference sequence). The CDR3 contains 13 residues. The CDR3 loop is CASSHGGRNEQFF. In DNA, the CDR3 is TGTGCCAGCAGCCACGGGGGGCGCAATGAGCAGTTCTTC.